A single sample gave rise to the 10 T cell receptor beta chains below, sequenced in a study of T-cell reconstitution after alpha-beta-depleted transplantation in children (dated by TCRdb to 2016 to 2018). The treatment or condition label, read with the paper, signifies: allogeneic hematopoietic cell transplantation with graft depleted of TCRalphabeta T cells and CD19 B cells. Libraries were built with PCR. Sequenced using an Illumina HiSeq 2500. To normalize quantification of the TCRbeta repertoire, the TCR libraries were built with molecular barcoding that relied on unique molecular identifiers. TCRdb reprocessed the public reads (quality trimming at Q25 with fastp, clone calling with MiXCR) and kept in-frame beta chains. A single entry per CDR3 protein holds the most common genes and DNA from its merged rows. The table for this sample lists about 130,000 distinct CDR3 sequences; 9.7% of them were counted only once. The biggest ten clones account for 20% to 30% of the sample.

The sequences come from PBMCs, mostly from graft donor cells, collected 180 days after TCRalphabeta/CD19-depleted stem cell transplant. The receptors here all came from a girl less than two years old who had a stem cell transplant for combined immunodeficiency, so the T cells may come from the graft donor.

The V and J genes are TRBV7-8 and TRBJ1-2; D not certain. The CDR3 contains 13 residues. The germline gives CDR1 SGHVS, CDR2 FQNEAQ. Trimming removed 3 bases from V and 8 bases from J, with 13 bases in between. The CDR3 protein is CASSFQPMGGYTF. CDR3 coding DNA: TGTGCCAGCAGCTTCCAGCCCATGGGGGGCTACACCTTC.

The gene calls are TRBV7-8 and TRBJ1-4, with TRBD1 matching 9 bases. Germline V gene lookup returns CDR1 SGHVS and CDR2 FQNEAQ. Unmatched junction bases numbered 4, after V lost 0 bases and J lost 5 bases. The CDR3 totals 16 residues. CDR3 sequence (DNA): TGTGCCAGCAGCTTAGCGGGGACAGGGCCCAATGAAAAACTGTTTTTT. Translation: CASSLAGTGPNEKLFF.

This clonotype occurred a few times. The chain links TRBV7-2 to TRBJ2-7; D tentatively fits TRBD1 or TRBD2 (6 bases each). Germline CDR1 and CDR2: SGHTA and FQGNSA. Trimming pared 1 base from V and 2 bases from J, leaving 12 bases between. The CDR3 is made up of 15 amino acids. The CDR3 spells CASSLGWGAAYEQYF. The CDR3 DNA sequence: TGTGCCAGCAGCTTAGGCTGGGGGGCTGCCTACGAGCAGTACTTC.

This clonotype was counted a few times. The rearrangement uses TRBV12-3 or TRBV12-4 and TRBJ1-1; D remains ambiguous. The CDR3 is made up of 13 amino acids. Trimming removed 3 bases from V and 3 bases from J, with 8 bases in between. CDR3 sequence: CASSFRVYTEAFF. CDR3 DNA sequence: TGTGCCAGCAGTTTTCGGGTGTACACTGAAGCTTTCTTT.

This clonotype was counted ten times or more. The CDR3 coding sequence is TGCAGCGTTGAAAACCACAGGGGAAGCTACACCTTC. It is translated as CSVENHRGSYTF. The V and J genes are TRBV29-1 and TRBJ1-2; TRBD1 matches at 7 bases. V dropped 2 bases and J dropped 9; count of bases not matched to a gene: 6. This CDR3 has 12 amino acids. Germline V CDR1 and CDR2: SQVTM, ANQGSEA.

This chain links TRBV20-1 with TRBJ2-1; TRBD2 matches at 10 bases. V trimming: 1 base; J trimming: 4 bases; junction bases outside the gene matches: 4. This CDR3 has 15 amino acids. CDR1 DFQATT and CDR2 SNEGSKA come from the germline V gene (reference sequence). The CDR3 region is CSARAWTSGYNEQFF. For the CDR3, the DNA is TGCAGTGCTAGAGCGTGGACTAGCGGTTACAATGAGCAGTTCTTC.

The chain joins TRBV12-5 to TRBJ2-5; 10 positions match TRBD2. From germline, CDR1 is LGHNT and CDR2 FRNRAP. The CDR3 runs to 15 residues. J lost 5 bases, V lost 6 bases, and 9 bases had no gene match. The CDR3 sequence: CASGLAGDISETQYF. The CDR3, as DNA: TGTGCTAGTGGCCTAGCGGGAGATATCTCGGAGACCCAGTACTTC.

The chain's CDR3 is CSARDKSSVINEQFF. In DNA form, the CDR3 reads TGCAGTGCTAGAGATAAAAGTAGCGTAATCAATGAGCAGTTCTTC. This chain joins TRBV20-1 and TRBJ2-1; a possible D gene is TRBD2 (5 bases). Germline V lookup: CDR1 DFQATT, CDR2 SNEGSKA (reference sequence). This CDR3 is built from 15 residues. Trimming stripped 0 bases from V and 6 bases from J, with 15 bases between.

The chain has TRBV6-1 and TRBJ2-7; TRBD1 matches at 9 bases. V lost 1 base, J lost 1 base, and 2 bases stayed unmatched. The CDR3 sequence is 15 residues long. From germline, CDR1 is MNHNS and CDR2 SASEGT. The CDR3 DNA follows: TGTGCCAGCAGTGAAGACGACAGGGGGTCCTACGAGCAGTACTTC. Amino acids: CASSEDDRGSYEQYF.

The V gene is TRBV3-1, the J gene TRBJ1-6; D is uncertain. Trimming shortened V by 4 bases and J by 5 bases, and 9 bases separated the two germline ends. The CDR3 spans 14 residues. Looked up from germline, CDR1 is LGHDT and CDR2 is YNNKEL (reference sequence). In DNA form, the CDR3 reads TGTGCCAGCAGCCTCGGTCCTGATAATTCACCCCTCCACTTT. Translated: CASSLGPDNSPLHF.